Listed here is a single T cell receptor beta chain. The data were taken from a study of blood T cell repertoires in COVID-19. Study information: The United States, Italy and Spain were the sources of the acute and convalescent COVID-19 samples. From T cells, B-cell-depleted T cells, or PBMCs came the material, which was cDNA or gDNA.

Trimming cost V 0 bases and J 6 bases, with 10 bases left between them. Germline CDR1 is SGDLS and CDR2 is YYNGEE. The CDR3 sequence is 15 residues long. As handled by the study authors: Reference gene primer amplification gave estimated nucleated cell counts. TCRdb's copy holds only in-frame clones and misses some; the assay was immunoSEQ multiplex PCR. D and trimming were read from the DNA, whereas the V and J calls and clone size are those reported in that table. Found here are roughly 250,000 clones, over 80% of them singletons; the top ten hold 1.5% to 1.7%. V and J are TRBV9 and TRBJ1-6; D is unclear. Sample: peripheral blood. This TCR came from a woman aged 40 to 55 who had recovered from COVID-19. The DNA of the CDR3 is TGTGCCAGCAGCGTAGATTGGGAGGTTAATTCACCCCTCCACTTT. Protein sequence: CASSVDWEVNSPLHF.